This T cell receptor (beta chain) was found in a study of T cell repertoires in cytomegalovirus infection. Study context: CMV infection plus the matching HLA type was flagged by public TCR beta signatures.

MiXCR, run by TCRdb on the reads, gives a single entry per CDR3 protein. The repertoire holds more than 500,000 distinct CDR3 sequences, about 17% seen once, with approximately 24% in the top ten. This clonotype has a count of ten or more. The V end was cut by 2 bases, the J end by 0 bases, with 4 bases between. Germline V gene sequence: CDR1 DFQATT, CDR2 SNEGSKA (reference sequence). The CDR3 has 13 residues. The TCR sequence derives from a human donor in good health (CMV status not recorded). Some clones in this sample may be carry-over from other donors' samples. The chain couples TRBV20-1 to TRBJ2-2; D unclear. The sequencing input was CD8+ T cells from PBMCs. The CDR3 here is CSARSPNTGELFF. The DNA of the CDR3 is TGCAGTGCTAGATCGCCGAACACCGGGGAGCTGTTTTTT.